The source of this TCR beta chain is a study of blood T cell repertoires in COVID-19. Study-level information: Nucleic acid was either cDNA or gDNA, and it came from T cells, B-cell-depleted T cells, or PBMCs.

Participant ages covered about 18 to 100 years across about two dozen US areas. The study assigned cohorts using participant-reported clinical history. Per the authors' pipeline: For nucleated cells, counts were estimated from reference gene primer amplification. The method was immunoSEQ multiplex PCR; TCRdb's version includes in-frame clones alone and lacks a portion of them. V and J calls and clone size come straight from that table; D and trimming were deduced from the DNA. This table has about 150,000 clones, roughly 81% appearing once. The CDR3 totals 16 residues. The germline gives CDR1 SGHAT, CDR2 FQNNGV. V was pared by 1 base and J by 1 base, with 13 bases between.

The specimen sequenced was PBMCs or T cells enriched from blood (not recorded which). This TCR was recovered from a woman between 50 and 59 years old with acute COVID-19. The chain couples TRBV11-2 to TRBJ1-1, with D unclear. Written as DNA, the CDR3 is TGTGCCAGCAGCTTAGGGGCTTCCGGAACGAACACTGAAGCTTTCTTT. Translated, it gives CASSLGASGTNTEAFF. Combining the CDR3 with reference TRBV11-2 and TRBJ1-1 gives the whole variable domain EAGVAQSPRYKIIEKRQSVAFWCNPISGHATLYWYQQILGQGPKLLIQFQNNGVVDDSQLPKDRFSAERLKGVDSTLKIQPAKLEDSAVYLCASSLGASGTNTEAFFGQGTRLTVV.